This T cell receptor (beta chain) stems from a study of PD-1 blockade in mismatch repair-deficient tumors. As for the study in general: Patients had about a dozen mismatch repair-deficient cancer types and were previously treated and progressing.

A few pembrolizumab responders had their TCRs sequenced. Study results and limitations: Tumor-resident clones, often absent from pretreatment blood, expanded after pembrolizumab and then contracted.

The CDR3 sequence is 14 residues long. Per germline, CDR1 SSHAT and CDR2 FNYEAQ (reference sequence). As concerns this clone: The antigen is not known. Germline is not matched at one junction end, which may reflect a read error.

Data came from immunoSEQ multiplex PCR; TCRdb stores just in-frame clones and leaves some out. Among about 49,000 clones listed, approximately 80% were seen once. The chain is built from TRBV7-7 and TRBJ2-2, with D uncertain. The starting material was PBMCs, obtained before pembrolizumab treatment. The receptor was derived from an adult with mismatch repair-deficient cancer. CDR3 DNA sequence: TGTGCTAGCAGCTTAGAGAGTGTGGGCGGGGAGCTGTTTTTT. Translation: CASSLESVGGELFF. Drawing the rest from reference TRBV7-7 and TRBJ2-2, the complete variable domain is GAGVSQSPRYKVTKRGQDVTLRCDPISSHATLYWYQQALGQGPEFLTYFNYEAQPDKSGLPSDRFSAERPEGSISTLTIQRTEQRDSAMYRCASSLESVGGELFFGEGSRLTVL.